Presented here are 18 T cell receptor beta chains from one specimen sequenced in a study of diagnostic markers for celiac disease. Using the reads, TCRdb records one entry per CDR3 protein without DNA. Recorded for this sample: a few thousand distinct CDR3 sequences. Sequences were obtained from either unsorted cells or a sorted T cell fraction (not recorded which). These receptors all come from a human donor. This table probably holds off-target reads from a library built for another chain.

Measured by frequency, this clonotype is medium-sized. The V call is TRBV7-9, the J call TRBJ2-2; TCRdb names TRBD1, which stays unverified in the absence of DNA. This CDR3 is built from 16 residues. Germline V gene lookup returns CDR1 SEHNR and CDR2 FQNEAQ (reference sequence). The CDR3 reads CASVNSGTGNTGELFF.

Measured by frequency, this clonotype is medium-sized (0.01 to 0.1%). The CDR3 loop is CASSIQVNTEAFF. The chain has TRBV5-1 and TRBJ1-1. Germline assignment: CDR1 SGHRS and CDR2 YFSETQ. The CDR3 totals 13 residues.

V gene TRBV2 combines with J gene TRBJ1-6. CDR3 length: 16 amino acids. Germline V gives CDR1 SNHLY, CDR2 FYNNEI. CDR3: CASSGLGAADNSPLHF.

The chain joins TRBV7-2 to TRBJ2-2. This CDR3 is 15 amino acids long. Germline V gene sequence: CDR1 SGHTA, CDR2 FQGNSA. This CDR3 is CASSRTGPTTGELFF.

The gene calls are TRBV28 and TRBJ2-5. The CDR3 has 13 residues. Looked up from germline, CDR1 is MDHEN and CDR2 is SYDVKM. CDR3 in amino acids: CASSLTYQETQYF.

In terms of frequency, this clonotype is medium-sized. The chain uses TRBV7-6 and TRBJ2-2; the D call from TCRdb, TRBD2, cannot be confirmed without DNA. The V gene's germline CDR1 is SGHVS and CDR2 FNYEAQ. The CDR3 runs 13 residues. CDR3 residues: CASGSGGAGELFF.

V gene TRBV6-2 or TRBV6-3 combines with J gene TRBJ1-1; TCRdb returns TRBD1, unconfirmable since there is no DNA. Germline assignment: CDR1 MNHEY and CDR2 SVGEGT. The CDR3 length is 15 residues. The CDR3 region is CASSYSTGVNTEAFF.

CDR3: CASSLRIGLAEPEQFF. The chain is built from TRBV11-2 and TRBJ2-1; lacking DNA, the TRBD2 call made by TCRdb goes unchecked. Germline V gene data show CDR1 as SGHAT and CDR2 as FQNNGV. The CDR3 consists of 16 residues.

V and J are TRBV7-2 and TRBJ2-3; TCRdb's D call of TRBD1 is untestable without DNA. The CDR3 is 11 amino acids. From germline, CDR1 is SGHTA and CDR2 FQGNSA. This CDR3 is CASSSGTAQYF.

V is TRBV7-6 and J is TRBJ2-2; TCRdb proposes TRBD1, but this gene call is untestable without DNA. There are 16 residues in the CDR3. Per the germline V gene, CDR1 is SGHVS and CDR2 is FNYEAQ. The CDR3 protein is CASSQQPSGTVGELFF.

This clonotype is labeled medium-sized based on frequency. The chain combines TRBV6-2 or TRBV6-3 with TRBJ2-7; there is no DNA to check the TCRdb D call of TRBD1. Germline V gene sequence: CDR1 MNHEY, CDR2 SVGEGT. The CDR3 runs 13 residues. CDR3 sequence reads: CASSSGTGSEQYF.

CDR3 sequence reads: CASSFPSGGGWELFF. The chain employs TRBV7-2 and TRBJ2-2; there is no DNA to check the TCRdb D call of TRBD1. The length of the CDR3 is 15 residues. Germline CDR1 and CDR2: SGHTA and FQGNSA.

This rearrangement joins TRBV4-3 to TRBJ2-7. Germline CDR1 is LGHNA and CDR2 is YSLEER. This CDR3 is 16 amino acids long. The CDR3 sequence is CASSQVQAGGPNEQYF.

The chain combines TRBV12-5 with TRBJ2-1; TCRdb returns TRBD1, unconfirmable since there is no DNA. CDR1 is LGHNT, CDR2 FRNRAP, per germline. This CDR3 has 14 amino acids. The CDR3 spells CASGGTGGYNEQFF.

By frequency, this clonotype registers medium-sized (0.01 to 0.1%). The CDR3 is CASSFRSGGTDTQYF. The gene calls are TRBV12-3 or TRBV12-4 and TRBJ2-3; the D gene TCRdb calls, TRBD2, cannot be checked with no DNA. The length of the CDR3 is 15 residues.

According to its frequency, this clonotype is medium-sized. The CDR3: CASRRATWVNTEAFF. The chain joins TRBV6-2 or TRBV6-3 to TRBJ1-1. Germline loops: CDR1 MNHEY, CDR2 SVGEGT. The CDR3 extends over 15 amino acids.

The chain links TRBV12-3 or TRBV12-4 to TRBJ1-1. The length of the CDR3 is 16 residues. This CDR3 is CASSFGRFRGDTEAFF.

This clonotype is identified as medium-sized from frequency. This chain uses TRBV28 with TRBJ2-7; lacking DNA, the TRBD2 call made by TCRdb goes unchecked. Germline CDR1 MDHEN, CDR2 SYDVKM. The CDR3 runs to 14 residues. CDR3 protein: CASSRLAGAYEQYF.